The rows below give T cell receptor beta chains drawn from one sample of a study of CXCR3-negative and CXCR3-positive naive CD8 T cells. TCRdb re-called the 5' RACE reads; one entry per CDR3 protein, DNA not given. This table holds about 98,000 distinct CDR3 sequences. The sample taken for sequencing was naive CXCR3+ CD8+ T cells from blood. Receptors were obtained from a human donor in good health. Some clones in this sample may be carry-over from other donors' samples. Both conserved end residues are part of each CDR3. Each record gives: V gene, J gene, CDR3 protein.

TRBV28	TRBJ1-6	CASNRGPNSPLHF
TRBV5-1	TRBJ2-3	CASSSGEGTDTQYF
TRBV20-1	TRBJ1-2	CSATIGQGQNGYTF
TRBV24-1	TRBJ1-2	CATGVGAGQRLGNGYTF
TRBV1	TRBJ1-1	CTSSQGAAWLNTEAFF
TRBV28	TRBJ1-5	CASSFEASNQPQHF
TRBV18	TRBJ2-2	CASSPTGSGELFF
TRBV9	TRBJ2-1	CASSVEGINEQFF
TRBV7-2	TRBJ2-7	CASSLEGGLAGRSYEQYF
TRBV28	TRBJ2-7	CASSLGTSGSYEQYF
TRBV11-2	TRBJ1-2	CASSPQDRDGYTF
TRBV28	TRBJ1-1	CASSLYGNTEAFF
TRBV28	TRBJ2-1	CASGPGLAVEQFF
TRBV20-1	TRBJ2-7	CSARGQRGGSYEQYF
TRBV29-1	TRBJ2-7	CSVGDTTYEQYF
TRBV14	TRBJ2-7	CASSLQGLGSYEQYF
TRBV6-2/TRBV6-3	TRBJ2-7	CASSYDMSGRLYEQYF
TRBV9	TRBJ1-1	CASSVEAGGVTEAFF
TRBV5-5	TRBJ2-2	CASSLSGRARGTGELFF
TRBV29-1	TRBJ2-1	CSAGGWGNEQFF
TRBV7-6	TRBJ2-3	CASSLGYTDTQYF
TRBV29-1	TRBJ2-7	CSVGGSFEAYEQYF
TRBV5-1	TRBJ2-1	CASSLGGSYNEQFF
TRBV27	TRBJ2-1	CASSSYRAFEDDEQFF
TRBV20-1	TRBJ2-4	CSARDPIAKNIQYF
TRBV5-1	TRBJ2-1	CASSLGAGGPAEQFF
TRBV12-3/TRBV12-4	TRBJ2-2	CASSLKRHGNTGELFF
TRBV4-3	TRBJ2-1	CASSQDGGAEIVQFF
TRBV28	TRBJ1-2	CASNEGAGYTF
TRBV6-2/TRBV6-3	TRBJ2-7	CASSYPGKSQQYF
TRBV5-4	TRBJ2-5	CASSSSEFYETQYF
TRBV21-1	TRBJ2-1	CASSKRSTTSAYLKNNEQFF